A selection of T cell receptor beta chains follows, all from one sample in a study of blood T cell repertoires in COVID-19. TCRdb's table, derived via immunoSEQ multiplex PCR, lists solely in-frame clones and lacks some. The profile covers about 320,000 clones, with around 86% appearing a single time and more than 9% taken by the ten largest. The sample was PBMCs or T cells enriched from blood (not recorded which). The receptors shown here come from a woman aged 18 to 35 who had recovered from COVID-19. Each CDR3 is given with its conserved first and last residue. Each record gives: D gene, J gene, clone size, V gene, CDR3 DNA, CDR3 protein. A D gene is named only where the DNA matches it firmly. Clone size, where shown, is once, few, many, or a class for clones that have expanded.

D gene: NA
J gene: TRBJ1-3
clone size: once
V gene: TRBV6-5
CDR3 DNA: TGTGCCAGCAGCGCGGGGGGAGCTGGAAACACCATATATTTT
CDR3 protein: CASSAGGAGNTIYF

D gene: TRBD1
J gene: TRBJ1-2
clone size: NA
V gene: TRBV27
CDR3 DNA: TGTGCCAGCAGTCCCTGGGACAGGGTCTCTGGCTACACCTTC
CDR3 protein: CASSPWDRVSGYTF

D gene: TRBD2
J gene: TRBJ2-7
clone size: NA
V gene: TRBV6-5
CDR3 DNA: TGTGCCAGCAGCTCAGCGGGGGGGCGGGTTTACGAGCAGTACTTC
CDR3 protein: CASSSAGGRVYEQYF

D gene: TRBD1
J gene: TRBJ2-2
clone size: NA
V gene: TRBV3-1/TRBV3-2
CDR3 DNA: TGTGCCAGCAGCAACAGGGGGTCCGGGGAGCTGTTTTTT
CDR3 protein: CASSNRGSGELFF

D gene: NA
J gene: TRBJ2-7
clone size: NA
V gene: TRBV6-2/TRBV6-3
CDR3 DNA: TGTGCCAGCAGTCGATGGACGATCGGGACTTACTACGAGCAGTACTTC
CDR3 protein: CASSRWTIGTYYEQYF

D gene: NA
J gene: TRBJ1-1
clone size: NA
V gene: TRBV19
CDR3 DNA: TGTGCCAGTAGTATATCCTTGTACACTGAAGCTTTCTTT
CDR3 protein: CASSISLYTEAFF

D gene: TRBD1
J gene: TRBJ1-2
clone size: NA
V gene: TRBV5-1
CDR3 DNA: TGCGCCAGCAGCTCCGGGACAGGGTGGACTAACTATGGCTACACCTTC
CDR3 protein: CASSSGTGWTNYGYTF

D gene: TRBD1
J gene: TRBJ1-1
clone size: NA
V gene: TRBV18
CDR3 DNA: TGTGCCAGCTCCGGGACAGGGCGGGACACTGAAGCTTTCTTT
CDR3 protein: CASSGTGRDTEAFF

D gene: NA
J gene: TRBJ2-6
clone size: once
V gene: TRBV7-9
CDR3 DNA: TGTGCCAGCAGGATAGGACATAGTGACTCTGGGGCCAACGTCCTGACTTTC
CDR3 protein: CASRIGHSDSGANVLTF

D gene: TRBD1
J gene: TRBJ1-2
clone size: NA
V gene: TRBV4-1
CDR3 DNA: TGCGCCAGCAGCCAAGGGACAGGAGCCGTCGCTAACTATGGCTACACCTTC
CDR3 protein: CASSQGTGAVANYGYTF

D gene: TRBD1
J gene: TRBJ1-6
clone size: NA
V gene: TRBV19
CDR3 DNA: TGTGCCAGTACCTGGGGACAGGGGAGTCTTTCACCCCTCCACTTT
CDR3 protein: CASTWGQGSLSPLHF

D gene: TRBD1
J gene: TRBJ1-1
clone size: few
V gene: TRBV28
CDR3 DNA: TGTGCCAGCAGACTCACAGGGGGCACTGAAGCTTTCTTT
CDR3 protein: CASRLTGGTEAFF

D gene: NA
J gene: TRBJ2-1
clone size: NA
V gene: TRBV28
CDR3 DNA: TGTGCCACGGAACGTGCTAGCCGGAGCTCCTACAATGAGCAGTTCTTC
CDR3 protein: CATERASRSSYNEQFF

D gene: TRBD1
J gene: TRBJ1-6
clone size: NA
V gene: TRBV5-4
CDR3 DNA: TGTGCCAGCAGCCCCGGACAGGGGACTTCACCCCTCCACTTT
CDR3 protein: CASSPGQGTSPLHF

D gene: NA
J gene: TRBJ1-2
clone size: few
V gene: TRBV6-5
CDR3 DNA: TGTGCCAGCAGTCAGCAAACAGGATACTATGTGGGCTACACCTTC
CDR3 protein: CASSQQTGYYVGYTF

D gene: TRBD2
J gene: TRBJ2-5
clone size: few
V gene: TRBV7-6
CDR3 DNA: TGTGCCAGCAGCTTAGCTAGCGGGAGGGCCGGGGAGACCCAGTACTTC
CDR3 protein: CASSLASGRAGETQYF

D gene: TRBD1
J gene: TRBJ1-1
clone size: NA
V gene: TRBV5-1
CDR3 DNA: TGCGCCAGCAGCTCAGTGACAGGGGGCACTGAAGCTTTCTTT
CDR3 protein: CASSSVTGGTEAFF

D gene: NA
J gene: TRBJ2-7
clone size: NA
V gene: TRBV28
CDR3 DNA: TGTGCCAGCAGCACCGGACTATGGGACGAGCAGTACTTC
CDR3 protein: CASSTGLWDEQYF

D gene: TRBD1
J gene: TRBJ2-7
clone size: NA
V gene: TRBV2
CDR3 DNA: TGTGCCAGCAAAGAAAGACAGGGTTTTTCCTACGAGCAGTACTTC
CDR3 protein: CASKERQGFSYEQYF

D gene: TRBD1
J gene: TRBJ1-6
clone size: few
V gene: TRBV6-1
CDR3 DNA: TGTGCCAGCAGTGACGCTGCAGGGGGCGCCGCTTCACCCCTCCACTTT
CDR3 protein: CASSDAAGGAASPLHF

D gene: NA
J gene: TRBJ2-5
clone size: NA
V gene: TRBV7-9
CDR3 DNA: TGTGCCAGCTCGACTAGTGTTGAGACCCAGTACTTC
CDR3 protein: CASSTSVETQYF

D gene: NA
J gene: TRBJ1-5
clone size: NA
V gene: TRBV21-1
CDR3 DNA: TGTGCCAGCATCAATGGGGGGGAACGACAGCCCCAGCATTTT
CDR3 protein: CASINGGERQPQHF

D gene: NA
J gene: TRBJ2-1
clone size: NA
V gene: TRBV24-1
CDR3 DNA: TGTGCCACCAGTGATTTGGAATCGGGAGTTCCCTACAATGAGCAGTTCTTC
CDR3 protein: CATSDLESGVPYNEQFF

D gene: TRBD1
J gene: TRBJ1-1
clone size: few
V gene: TRBV14
CDR3 DNA: TGTGCCAGCAGCCAGACAGGGTTCACTGAAGCTTTCTTT
CDR3 protein: CASSQTGFTEAFF

D gene: NA
J gene: TRBJ2-2
clone size: few
V gene: TRBV7-9
CDR3 DNA: TGTGCCAGCAGCTTATCGGTCCACACCGGGGAGCTGTTTTTT
CDR3 protein: CASSLSVHTGELFF

D gene: NA
J gene: TRBJ1-2
clone size: NA
V gene: TRBV7-8
CDR3 DNA: TGTGCCAGCAGCCCCGACAGGAACTATGGCTACACCTTC
CDR3 protein: CASSPDRNYGYTF